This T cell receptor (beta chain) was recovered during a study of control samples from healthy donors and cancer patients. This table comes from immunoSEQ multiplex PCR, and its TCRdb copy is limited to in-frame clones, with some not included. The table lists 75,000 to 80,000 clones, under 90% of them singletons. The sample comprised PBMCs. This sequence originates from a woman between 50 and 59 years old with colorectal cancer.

The CDR3 reads CASSWGDGAQYV. As DNA, the CDR3 is TGTGCCAGCAGTTGGGGGGACGGGGCGCAGTACGTC. The rearrangement links TRBV6-5 to TRBJ2-7, with D possibly being TRBD2 (6 bases). The CDR3 extends over 12 amino acids. The V gene's germline CDR1 is MNHEY and CDR2 SVGAGI. Trimming took off 4 bases at V and 9 bases at J, with 13 bases between the two ends.